This T cell receptor beta chain was captured by sequencing in a study of shared clonotypes between healthy human individuals (dated by TCRdb to 2019 to 2021). Study-level background: The cohort comprised two women and a few men aged 18 to 49 years. Blood TCR repertoires of about five healthy adults were deeply sequenced to estimate repertoire size and the extent of clonotype sharing between individuals. Each donor's leukapheresis produced roughly between roughly 0.85 and 10 billion PBMCs. Libraries were prepared and TCR repertoires were sequenced by different laboratories using diverse techniques, in order to increase sequencing depth and limit assay-specific biases. General conclusions and limits of the study: Sampling was restricted to blood, and TCR repertoires in tissue are likely to differ from TCR repertoires in blood. Pairwise subsampling led to the expectation that sequencing depth would affect the degree of clonotype sharing among donors. Because the study included only a small number of donors, the genetic and exposure-history diversity represented was limited.

For this clone: The target of this receptor is not known. Nothing much larger sits one base from this clone, and base qualities are not available.

Donors were healthy HIV-negative adults with no recently reported acute infections or vaccinations. Only Caucasian adults living in Nashville, Tennessee, USA were represented among the donors. For unsorted samples, some 87 million PBMCs were counted, and genomic DNA was extracted using the QIAamp DNA Blood Mini kit. Blood was collected by leukapheresis, and PBMCs were isolated by Ficoll-Histopaque density gradient centrifugation and then cryopreserved in liquid nitrogen vapor phase. Trimming removed 2 bases from V and 5 bases from J, leaving 17 bases between the germline ends. The CDR3 goes from the cysteine to the phenylalanine over 15 residues. Only the CDR3 DNA is retained, 45 bases long and in frame from the first base. For CDR1 and CDR2, the germline V gene lists SGHRS and YFSETQ. Using the deep immunoSEQ assay, multiplex PCR amplified TCR CDR3 regions from genomic DNA. Extracted genomic DNA from each cell subset was spread evenly across all wells of several immunoSEQ 96-well plates, with each plate serving as a replicate. For unsorted PBMC, each replicate PCR was loaded with approximately 300 ng genomic DNA, equivalent to about 30,000 T cell genomes. Unsorted PBMC genomic DNA was sequenced across ten immunoSEQ deep assay plates. Purified libraries were measured with a Qubit 3.0 fluorometer, size-checked on a Bioanalyzer 2100, and measured again with the KAPA Library Quantification kit. Every immunoSEQ 96-well plate was sequenced on a dedicated single-read 150-cycle Illumina NextSeq 550 flow cell. In the authors' own workflow: Because only junctional sequences without quality scores were contained in the immunoSEQ output, filtering matching that applied to full-length reads could not be performed. Sequences were annotated with PyIR, a Python wrapper for IgBLAST v1.9, using IMGT germline references to assign V/J genes and CDR3. Reads were removed for weak V/J assignments (E-value above 1e-6), missing CDR3, stop codons, out-of-frame junctions, or ambiguous translated residues. V3J clonotypes were defined as sequences sharing an identical inferred V gene, J gene, and CDR3 amino acid sequence. To compute the percentage overlap between repertoires, the number of shared unique clonotypes was divided by the size of the smaller repertoire. RTK rarefaction, the Chao1 estimator, and Recon v2.1 estimates of unobserved clonotypes were used to assess repertoire richness. The table comes from immuneACCESS by way of TCRdb, which keeps in-frame sequences with V and J called. Part of the clones is missing from these tables; in studies checked, under half for an unresolved V gene and the rest for unknown reasons. The V and J calls and clone size come from that table; D and trimming were worked out from the DNA. The sample table records fewer than 600,000 clones; roughly four fifths of these occur just once. The ten largest clones take up around 12% of the sample.

The rearranged chain carries TRBV5-1 and TRBJ2-7; the D gene is possibly TRBD1, with 5 bases matching. The sample was PBMCs. The sequence derives from a woman aged 40 to 49 in good health. Some clones in this sample may be carry-over from other donors' samples. The DNA sequence reads TGCGCCAGCAGCTTTTGGCAGGGTAAATCCCACGAGCAGTACTTC. This encodes CASSFWQGKSHEQYF.